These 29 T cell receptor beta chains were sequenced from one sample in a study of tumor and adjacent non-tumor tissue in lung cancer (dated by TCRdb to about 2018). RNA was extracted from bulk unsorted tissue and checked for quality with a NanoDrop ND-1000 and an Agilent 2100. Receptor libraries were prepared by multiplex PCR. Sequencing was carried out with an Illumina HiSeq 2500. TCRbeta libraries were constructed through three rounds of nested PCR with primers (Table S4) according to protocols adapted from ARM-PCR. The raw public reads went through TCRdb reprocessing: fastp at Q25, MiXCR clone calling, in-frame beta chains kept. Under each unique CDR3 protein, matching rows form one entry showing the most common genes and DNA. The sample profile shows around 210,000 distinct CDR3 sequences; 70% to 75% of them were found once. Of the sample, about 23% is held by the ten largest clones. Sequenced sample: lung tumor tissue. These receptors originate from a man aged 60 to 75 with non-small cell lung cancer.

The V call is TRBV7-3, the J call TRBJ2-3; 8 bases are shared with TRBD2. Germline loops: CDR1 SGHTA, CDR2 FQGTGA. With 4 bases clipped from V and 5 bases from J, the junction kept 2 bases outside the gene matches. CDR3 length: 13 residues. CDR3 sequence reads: CASSSAGEDTQYF. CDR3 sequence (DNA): TGTGCCAGCAGCTCAGCGGGAGAAGATACGCAGTATTTT.

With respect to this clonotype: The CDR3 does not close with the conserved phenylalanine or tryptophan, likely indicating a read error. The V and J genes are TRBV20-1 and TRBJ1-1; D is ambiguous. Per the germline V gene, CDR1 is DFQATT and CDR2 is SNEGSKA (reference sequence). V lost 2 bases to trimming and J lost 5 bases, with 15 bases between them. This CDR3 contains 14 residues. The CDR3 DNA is TGCAGTGCTAGATCCTGTCTCTTTGGAACTGAAGCTTTCCTT. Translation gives CSARSCLFGTEAFL.

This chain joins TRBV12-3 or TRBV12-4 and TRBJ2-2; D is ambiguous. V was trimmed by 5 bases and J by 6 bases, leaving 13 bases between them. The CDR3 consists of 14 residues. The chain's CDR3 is CASSASTGAGELFF. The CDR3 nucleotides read TGTGCCAGCAGTGCGTCGACGGGTGCCGGGGAGCTGTTTTTT.

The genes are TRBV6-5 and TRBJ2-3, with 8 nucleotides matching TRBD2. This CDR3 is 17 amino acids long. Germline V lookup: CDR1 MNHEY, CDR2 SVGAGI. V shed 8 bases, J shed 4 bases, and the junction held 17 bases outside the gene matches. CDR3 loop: CASWSSGGPSSSDTQYF. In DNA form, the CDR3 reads TGTGCCAGCTGGTCCAGCGGGGGACCCTCGAGCTCAGATACGCAGTATTTT.

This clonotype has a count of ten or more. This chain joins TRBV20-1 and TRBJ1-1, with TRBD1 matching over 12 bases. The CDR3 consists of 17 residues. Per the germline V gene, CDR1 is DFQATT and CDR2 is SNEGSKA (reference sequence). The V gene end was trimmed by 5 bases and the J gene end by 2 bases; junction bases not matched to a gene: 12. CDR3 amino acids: CSAPQWGQGAPNTEAFF. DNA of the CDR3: TGCAGTGCTCCCCAGTGGGGACAGGGGGCTCCCAACACTGAAGCTTTCTTT.

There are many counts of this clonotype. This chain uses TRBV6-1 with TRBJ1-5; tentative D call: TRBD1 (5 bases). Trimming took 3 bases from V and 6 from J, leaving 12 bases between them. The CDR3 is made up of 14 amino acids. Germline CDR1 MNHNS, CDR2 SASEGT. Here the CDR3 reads CASSEGRAGQPQHF. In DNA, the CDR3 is TGTGCCAGCAGTGAGGGCAGGGCTGGTCAGCCCCAGCATTTT.

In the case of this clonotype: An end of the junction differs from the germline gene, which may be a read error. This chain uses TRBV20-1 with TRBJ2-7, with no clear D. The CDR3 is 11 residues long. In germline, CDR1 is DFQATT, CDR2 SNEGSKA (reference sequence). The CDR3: CSASADYEQYF. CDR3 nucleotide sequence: TGCAGTGCCTCAGCAGATTACGAACAGTACTTC.

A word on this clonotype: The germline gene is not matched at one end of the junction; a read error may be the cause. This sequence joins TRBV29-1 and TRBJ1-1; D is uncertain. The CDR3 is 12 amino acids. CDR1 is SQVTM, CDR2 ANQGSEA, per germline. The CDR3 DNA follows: TGCAGCATTGAATGTGGATCCGCTGAAGTTTTCTTT. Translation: CSIECGSAEVFF.

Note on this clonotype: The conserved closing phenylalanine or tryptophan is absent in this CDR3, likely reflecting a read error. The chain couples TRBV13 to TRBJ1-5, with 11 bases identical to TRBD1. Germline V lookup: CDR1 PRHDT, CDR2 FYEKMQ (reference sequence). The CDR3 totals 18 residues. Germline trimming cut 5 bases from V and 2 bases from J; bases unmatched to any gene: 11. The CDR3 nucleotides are TGTGCCAGCAGCCGTCCCCGGGACAGGGGGTACCGCAATCAGCCCCAGCATCTT. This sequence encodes CASSRPRDRGYRNQPQHL.

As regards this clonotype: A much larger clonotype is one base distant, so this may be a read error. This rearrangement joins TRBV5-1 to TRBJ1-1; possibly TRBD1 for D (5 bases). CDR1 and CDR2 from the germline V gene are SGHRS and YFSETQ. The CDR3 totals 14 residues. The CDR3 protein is CASSRQRGNTEALF. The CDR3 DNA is TGCGCCAGCAGTCGTCAGCGGGGGAACACTGAAGCTCTCTTT.

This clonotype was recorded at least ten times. CDR3 in amino acids: CASSLAAEGGETQYF. The CDR3 DNA reads as TGCGCCAGCAGCTTGGCCGCGGAGGGCGGAGAGACCCAGTACTTC. This chain connects TRBV5-1 to TRBJ2-5, with TRBD2 as a possible D gene (6 bases). The CDR3 runs 15 residues. Trimming removed 0 bases from V and 4 bases from J, with 13 bases in between. CDR1 and CDR2 from the germline V gene are SGHRS and YFSETQ. The complete variable domain, with remaining parts taken from reference TRBV5-1 and TRBJ2-5, reads KAGVTQTPRYLIKTRGQQVTLSCSPISGHRSVSWYQQTPGQGLQFLFEYFSETQRNKGNFPGRFSGRQFSNSRSEMNVSTLELGDSALYLCASSLAAEGGETQYFGPGTRLLVL.

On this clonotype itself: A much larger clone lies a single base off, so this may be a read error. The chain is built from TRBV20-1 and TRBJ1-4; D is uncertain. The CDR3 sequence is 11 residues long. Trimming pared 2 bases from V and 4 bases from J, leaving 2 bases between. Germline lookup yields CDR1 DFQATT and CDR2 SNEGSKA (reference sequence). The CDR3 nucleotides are TGCAGTGCTAGACATAATGAAAAACTGTTTTTT. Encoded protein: CSARHNEKLFF.

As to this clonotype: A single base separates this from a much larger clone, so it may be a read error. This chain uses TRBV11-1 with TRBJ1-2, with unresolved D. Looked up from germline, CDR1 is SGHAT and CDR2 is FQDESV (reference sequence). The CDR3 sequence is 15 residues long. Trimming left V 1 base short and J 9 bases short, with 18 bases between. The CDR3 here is CASSLEVGETSCYTF. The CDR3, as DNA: TGTGCCAGCAGCTTAGAAGTCGGGGAAACCTCTTGCTACACCTTC.

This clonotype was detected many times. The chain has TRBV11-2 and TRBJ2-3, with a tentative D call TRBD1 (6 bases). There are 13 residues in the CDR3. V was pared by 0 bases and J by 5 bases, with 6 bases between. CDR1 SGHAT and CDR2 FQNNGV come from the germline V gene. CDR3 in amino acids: CASSLDRGDTQYF. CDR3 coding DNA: TGTGCCAGCAGCTTAGACAGGGGAGATACGCAGTATTTT. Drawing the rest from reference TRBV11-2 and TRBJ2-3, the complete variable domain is EAGVAQSPRYKIIEKRQSVAFWCNPISGHATLYWYQQILGQGPKLLIQFQNNGVVDDSQLPKDRFSAERLKGVDSTLKIQPAKLEDSAVYLCASSLDRGDTQYFGPGTRLTVL.

CDR3 sequence: CASILRQGNYEQYF. The DNA of the CDR3 is TGCGCCAGTATCCTAAGACAGGGGAACTACGAGCAGTACTTC. This chain connects TRBV5-1 to TRBJ2-7; 8 nucleotides align to TRBD1. Trimming took 8 bases from V and 3 from J; bases not matched to a gene: 10. CDR1 SGHRS and CDR2 YFSETQ come from the germline V gene. CDR3 length: 14 residues.

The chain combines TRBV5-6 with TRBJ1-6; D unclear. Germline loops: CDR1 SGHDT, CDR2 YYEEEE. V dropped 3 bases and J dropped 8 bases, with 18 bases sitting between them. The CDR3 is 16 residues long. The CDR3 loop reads CASSSNPGDRYSPLHF. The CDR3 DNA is TGTGCCAGCAGCTCCAACCCCGGAGATAGATATTCACCCCTCCACTTT. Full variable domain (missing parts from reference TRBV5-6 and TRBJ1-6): DAGVTQSPTHLIKTRGQQVTLRCSPKSGHDTVSWYQQALGQGPQFIFQYYEEEERQRGNFPDRFSGHQFPNYSSELNVNALLLGDSALYLCASSSNPGDRYSPLHFGNGTRLTVT.

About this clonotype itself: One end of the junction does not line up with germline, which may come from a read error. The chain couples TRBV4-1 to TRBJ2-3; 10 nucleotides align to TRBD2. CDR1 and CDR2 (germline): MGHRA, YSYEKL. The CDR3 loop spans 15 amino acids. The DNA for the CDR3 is TGCGCCAGTAGCCTAGCGGGGGATCCTAAAGATACGCGGTATTTT. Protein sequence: CASSLAGDPKDTRYF.

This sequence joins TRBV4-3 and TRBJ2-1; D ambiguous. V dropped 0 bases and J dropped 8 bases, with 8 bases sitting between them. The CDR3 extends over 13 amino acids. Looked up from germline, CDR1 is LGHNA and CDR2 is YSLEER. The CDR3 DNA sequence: TGCGCCAGCAGCCAAGAATTGAACGATGAGCAGTTCTTC. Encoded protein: CASSQELNDEQFF.

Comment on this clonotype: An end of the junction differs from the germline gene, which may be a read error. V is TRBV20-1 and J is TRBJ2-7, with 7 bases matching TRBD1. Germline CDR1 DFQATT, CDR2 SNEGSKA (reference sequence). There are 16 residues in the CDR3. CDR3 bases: TGCAGTACTAGAAGCTACCACGGGACAGAGACCTACGAGCATTACTTC. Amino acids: CSTRSYHGTETYEHYF.

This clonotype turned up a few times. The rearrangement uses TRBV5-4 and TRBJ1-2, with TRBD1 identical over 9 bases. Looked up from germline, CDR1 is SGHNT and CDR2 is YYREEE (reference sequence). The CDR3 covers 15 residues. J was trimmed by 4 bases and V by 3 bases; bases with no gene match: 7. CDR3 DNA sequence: TGTGCCAGCAGCTCACCGGGACAGGGACCCTATGGCTACACCTTC. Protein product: CASSSPGQGPYGYTF.

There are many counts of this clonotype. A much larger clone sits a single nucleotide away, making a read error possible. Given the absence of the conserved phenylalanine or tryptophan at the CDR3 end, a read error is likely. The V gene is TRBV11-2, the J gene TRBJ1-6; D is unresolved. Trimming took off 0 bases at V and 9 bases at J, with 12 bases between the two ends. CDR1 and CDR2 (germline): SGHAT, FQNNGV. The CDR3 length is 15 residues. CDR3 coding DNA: TGTGCCAGCAGCTTAGAGTCAGGAGGCACTTCACCCCTCCACTTG. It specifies CASSLESGGTSPLHL.

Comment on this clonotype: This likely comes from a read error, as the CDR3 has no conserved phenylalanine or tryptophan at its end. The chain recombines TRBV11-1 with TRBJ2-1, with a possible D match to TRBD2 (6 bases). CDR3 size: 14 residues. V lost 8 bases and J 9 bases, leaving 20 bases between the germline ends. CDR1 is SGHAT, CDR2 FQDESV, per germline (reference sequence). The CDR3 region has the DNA TGTGCCAGCGGCGTTTACGGGACCGGGGGTGAGCAGTTCCAC. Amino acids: CASGVYGTGGEQFH.

The CDR3, as DNA: TGCAGTGCTAGAGACGTGACTAGCTGGACGAACTACGAGCAGTACTTC. This encodes CSARDVTSWTNYEQYF. V and J are TRBV20-1 and TRBJ2-7, with 7 bases lining up with TRBD2. The V and J ends lost 0 bases and 3 bases, in that order; junction bases with no gene match: 11. CDR3 length equals 16 residues. Germline lookup yields CDR1 DFQATT and CDR2 SNEGSKA (reference sequence).

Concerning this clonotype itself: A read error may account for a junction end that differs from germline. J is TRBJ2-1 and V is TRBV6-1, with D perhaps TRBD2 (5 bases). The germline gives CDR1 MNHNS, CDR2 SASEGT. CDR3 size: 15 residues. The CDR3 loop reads CASRQRLMSYNEQFF. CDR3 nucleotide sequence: TGTGCCAGCAGACAAAGACTAATGTCCTACAACGAGCAGTTCTTC.

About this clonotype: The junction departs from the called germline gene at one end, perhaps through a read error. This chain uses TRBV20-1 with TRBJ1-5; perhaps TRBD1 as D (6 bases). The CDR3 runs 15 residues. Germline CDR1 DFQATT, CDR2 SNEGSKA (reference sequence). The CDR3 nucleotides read TGCGGTGCCATGGCACAGACAGGAATAAATCAGCCCCAGCATTTC. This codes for CGAMAQTGINQPQHF.

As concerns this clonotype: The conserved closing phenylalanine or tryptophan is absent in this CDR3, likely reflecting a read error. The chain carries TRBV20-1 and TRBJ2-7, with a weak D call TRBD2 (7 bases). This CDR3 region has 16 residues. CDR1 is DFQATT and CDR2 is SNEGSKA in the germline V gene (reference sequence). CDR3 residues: CNASIPHAGASYEQYY. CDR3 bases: TGCAATGCTAGTATCCCCCATGCGGGGGCCAGCTACGAGCAGTACTAC.

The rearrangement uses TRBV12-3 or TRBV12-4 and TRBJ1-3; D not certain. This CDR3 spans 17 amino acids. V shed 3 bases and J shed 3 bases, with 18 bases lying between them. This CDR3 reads CASSFGRKPIVGNTIYF. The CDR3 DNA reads TGTGCCAGCAGTTTCGGCAGGAAACCTATTGTTGGAAACACCATATATTTT.

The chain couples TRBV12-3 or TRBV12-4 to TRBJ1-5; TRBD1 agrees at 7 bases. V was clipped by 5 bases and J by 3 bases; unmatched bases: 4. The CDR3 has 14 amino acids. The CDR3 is CASSPDRVNQPQHF. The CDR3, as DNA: TGTGCCAGCAGTCCCGACAGGGTCAATCAGCCCCAGCATTTT.

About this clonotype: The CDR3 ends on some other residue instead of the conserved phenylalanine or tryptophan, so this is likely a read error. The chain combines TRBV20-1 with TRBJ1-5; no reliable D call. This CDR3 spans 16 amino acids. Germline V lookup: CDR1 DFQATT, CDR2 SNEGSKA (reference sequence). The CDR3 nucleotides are TGCAGCGCTAGGGCCGGTGGTACAGACCCCAATCAGCCCCAGCATTCT. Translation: CSARAGGTDPNQPQHS.